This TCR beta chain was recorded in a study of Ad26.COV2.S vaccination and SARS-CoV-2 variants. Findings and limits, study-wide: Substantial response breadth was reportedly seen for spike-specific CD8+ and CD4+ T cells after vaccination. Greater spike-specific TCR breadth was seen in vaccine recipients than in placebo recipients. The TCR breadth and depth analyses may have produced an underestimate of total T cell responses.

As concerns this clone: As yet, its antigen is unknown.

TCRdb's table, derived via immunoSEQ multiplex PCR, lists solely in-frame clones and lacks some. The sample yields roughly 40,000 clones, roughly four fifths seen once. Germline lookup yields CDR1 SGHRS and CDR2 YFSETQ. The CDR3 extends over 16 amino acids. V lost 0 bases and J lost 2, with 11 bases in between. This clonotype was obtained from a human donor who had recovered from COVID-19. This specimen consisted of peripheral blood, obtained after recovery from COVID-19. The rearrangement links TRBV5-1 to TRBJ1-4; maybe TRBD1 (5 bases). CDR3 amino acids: CASSLGGTGTNEKLFF. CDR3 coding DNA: TGCGCCAGCAGCTTGGGAGGGACGGGGACTAATGAAAAACTGTTTTTT. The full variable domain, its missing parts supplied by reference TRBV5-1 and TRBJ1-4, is KAGVTQTPRYLIKTRGQQVTLSCSPISGHRSVSWYQQTPGQGLQFLFEYFSETQRNKGNFPGRFSGRQFSNSRSEMNVSTLELGDSALYLCASSLGGTGTNEKLFFGSGTQLSVL.